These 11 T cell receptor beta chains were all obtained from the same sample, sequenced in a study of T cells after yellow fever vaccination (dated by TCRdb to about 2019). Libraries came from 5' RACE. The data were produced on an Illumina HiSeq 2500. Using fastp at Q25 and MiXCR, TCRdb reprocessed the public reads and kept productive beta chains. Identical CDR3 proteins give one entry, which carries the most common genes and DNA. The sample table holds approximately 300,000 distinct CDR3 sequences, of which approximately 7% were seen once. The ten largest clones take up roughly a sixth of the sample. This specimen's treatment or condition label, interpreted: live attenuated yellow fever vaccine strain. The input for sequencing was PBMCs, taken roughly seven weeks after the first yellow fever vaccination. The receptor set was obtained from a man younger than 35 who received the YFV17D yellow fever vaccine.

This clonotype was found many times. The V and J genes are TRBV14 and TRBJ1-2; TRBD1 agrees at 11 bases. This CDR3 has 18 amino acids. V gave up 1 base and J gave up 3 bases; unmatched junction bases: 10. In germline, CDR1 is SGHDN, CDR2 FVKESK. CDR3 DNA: TGTGCCAGCAGCCAAGTGAAGGACAGGGGGCGCCTGGACTATGGCTACACCTTC. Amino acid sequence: CASSQVKDRGRLDYGYTF.

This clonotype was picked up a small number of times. CDR3 nucleotides: TGCGCCAGCAGCGAGCGGGGGGGCCGGTCCAATGAGCAGTTCTTC. This translates into CASSERGGRSNEQFF. The V and J genes are TRBV5-1 and TRBJ2-1; 10 bases fit TRBD2. V was clipped by 4 bases and J by 6 bases; unmatched bases: 7. This CDR3 has 15 residues. CDR1 SGHRS and CDR2 YFSETQ come from the germline V gene. The whole variable domain, filled in from reference TRBV5-1 and TRBJ2-1, reads KAGVTQTPRYLIKTRGQQVTLSCSPISGHRSVSWYQQTPGQGLQFLFEYFSETQRNKGNFPGRFSGRQFSNSRSEMNVSTLELGDSALYLCASSERGGRSNEQFFGPGTRLTVL.

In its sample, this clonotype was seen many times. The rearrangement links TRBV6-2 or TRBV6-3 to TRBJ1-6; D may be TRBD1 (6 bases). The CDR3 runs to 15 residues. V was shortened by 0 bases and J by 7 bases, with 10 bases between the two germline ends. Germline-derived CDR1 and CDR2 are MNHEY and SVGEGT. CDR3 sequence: CASSYSGADNSPLHF. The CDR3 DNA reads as TGTGCCAGCAGTTACTCGGGGGCGGACAATTCACCCCTCCACTTT.

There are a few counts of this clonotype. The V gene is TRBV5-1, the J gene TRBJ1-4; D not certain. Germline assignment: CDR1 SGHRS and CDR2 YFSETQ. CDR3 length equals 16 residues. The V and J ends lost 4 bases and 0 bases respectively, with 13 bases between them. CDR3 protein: CASSVTRWATNEKLFF. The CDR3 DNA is TGCGCCAGCAGCGTAACCCGGTGGGCAACTAATGAAAAACTGTTTTTT.

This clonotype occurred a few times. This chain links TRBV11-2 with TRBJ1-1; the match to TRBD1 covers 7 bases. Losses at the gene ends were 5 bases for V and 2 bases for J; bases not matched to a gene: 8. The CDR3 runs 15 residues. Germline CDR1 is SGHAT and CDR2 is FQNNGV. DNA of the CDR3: TGTGCCAGCAGCACGCCACAGGGGATAAACACTGAAGCTTTCTTT. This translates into CASSTPQGINTEAFF. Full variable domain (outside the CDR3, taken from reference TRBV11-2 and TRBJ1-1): EAGVAQSPRYKIIEKRQSVAFWCNPISGHATLYWYQQILGQGPKLLIQFQNNGVVDDSQLPKDRFSAERLKGVDSTLKIQPAKLEDSAVYLCASSTPQGINTEAFFGQGTRLTVV.

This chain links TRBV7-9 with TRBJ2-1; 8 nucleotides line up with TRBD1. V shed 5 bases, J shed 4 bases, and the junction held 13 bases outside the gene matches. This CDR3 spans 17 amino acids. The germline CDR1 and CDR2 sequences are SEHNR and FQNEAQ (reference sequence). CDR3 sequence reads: CASSPTLDRGLYNEQFF. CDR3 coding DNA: TGTGCCAGCAGCCCGACCCTTGACAGGGGCCTATACAATGAGCAGTTCTTC.

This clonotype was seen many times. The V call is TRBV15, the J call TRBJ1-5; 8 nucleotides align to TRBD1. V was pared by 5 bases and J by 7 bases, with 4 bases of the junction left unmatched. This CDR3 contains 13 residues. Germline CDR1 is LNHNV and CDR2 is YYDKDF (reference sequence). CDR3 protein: CATSGQGNQPQHF. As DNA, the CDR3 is TGTGCCACCAGCGGACAGGGAAACCAGCCCCAGCATTTT.

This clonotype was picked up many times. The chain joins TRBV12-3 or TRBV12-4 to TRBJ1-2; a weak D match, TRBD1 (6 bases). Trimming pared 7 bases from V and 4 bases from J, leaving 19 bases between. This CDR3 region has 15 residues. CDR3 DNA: TGTGCCAGCACCAATCAGGGGTGGCCTACCTATGGCTACACCTTC. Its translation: CASTNQGWPTYGYTF.

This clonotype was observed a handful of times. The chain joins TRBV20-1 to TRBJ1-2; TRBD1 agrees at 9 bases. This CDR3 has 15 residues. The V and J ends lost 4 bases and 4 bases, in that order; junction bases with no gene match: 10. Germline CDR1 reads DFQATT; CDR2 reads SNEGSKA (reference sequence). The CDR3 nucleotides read TGCAGTGCTACCCCGGTACTGACAGGGGGCTATGGCTACACCTTC. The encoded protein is CSATPVLTGGYGYTF.

The CDR3: CASSQGWGAGGEQFF. The CDR3, as DNA: TGCGCCAGCAGCCAAGGTTGGGGGGCCGGTGGTGAGCAGTTCTTC. The chain employs TRBV5-1 and TRBJ2-1; D may correspond to TRBD1 or TRBD2 (6 bases each). The CDR3 consists of 15 residues. The germline V gene has CDR1 SGHRS and CDR2 YFSETQ. V was trimmed by 4 bases and J by 9 bases, leaving 20 bases between them.

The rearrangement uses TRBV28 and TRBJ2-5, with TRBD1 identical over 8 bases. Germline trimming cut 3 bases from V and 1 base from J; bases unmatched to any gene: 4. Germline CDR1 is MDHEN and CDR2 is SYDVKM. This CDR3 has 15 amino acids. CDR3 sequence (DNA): TGTGCCAGCAGTTTCACAGGGGGAACCCAAGAGACCCAGTACTTC. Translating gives CASSFTGGTQETQYF.